This record concerns one T cell receptor (beta chain) sequence. This specimen comes from a study of cytotoxic CD8 clonotypes in ibrutinib-treated CLL. Study in general: The subjects consisted of about eleven relapsed/refractory and 15 treatment-naive individuals, with approximately 17 IGHV unmutated.

This table comes from immunoSEQ multiplex PCR, and its TCRdb copy is limited to in-frame clones, with some not included. Of 150,000 or so clones in the sample, under 90% were seen once. Germline values: CDR1 SEHNR, CDR2 FQNEAQ (reference sequence). There are 15 residues in the CDR3. The junction had 10 bases not matched to a gene; V was cut back by 4 bases and J by 9 bases. The TCR was taken from a human donor with chronic lymphocytic leukemia. Sample: PBMCs, taken after 24 months of ibrutinib treatment. The V gene is TRBV7-9, the J gene TRBJ2-1; 9 nucleotides agree with TRBD1. CDR3 DNA sequence: TGTGCCAGCAGCTCTAGGGGGACAGGGTCTTTTGAGCAGTTCTTC. As protein: CASSSRGTGSFEQFF.